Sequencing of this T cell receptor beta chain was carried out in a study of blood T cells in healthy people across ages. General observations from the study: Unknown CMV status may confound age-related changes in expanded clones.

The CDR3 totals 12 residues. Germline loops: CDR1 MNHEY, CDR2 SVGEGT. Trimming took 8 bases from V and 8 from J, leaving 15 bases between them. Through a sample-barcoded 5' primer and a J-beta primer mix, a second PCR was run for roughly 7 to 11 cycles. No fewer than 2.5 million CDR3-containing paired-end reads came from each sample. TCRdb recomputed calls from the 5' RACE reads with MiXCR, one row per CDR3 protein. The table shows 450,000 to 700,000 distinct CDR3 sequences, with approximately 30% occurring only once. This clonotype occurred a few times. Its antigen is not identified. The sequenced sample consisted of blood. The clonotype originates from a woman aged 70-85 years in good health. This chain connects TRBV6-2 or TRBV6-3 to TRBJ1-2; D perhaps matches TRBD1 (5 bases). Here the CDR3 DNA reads TGTGCCAGCCGCGAGGCAGGGCGAGGCTACACCTTC. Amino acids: CASREAGRGYTF.